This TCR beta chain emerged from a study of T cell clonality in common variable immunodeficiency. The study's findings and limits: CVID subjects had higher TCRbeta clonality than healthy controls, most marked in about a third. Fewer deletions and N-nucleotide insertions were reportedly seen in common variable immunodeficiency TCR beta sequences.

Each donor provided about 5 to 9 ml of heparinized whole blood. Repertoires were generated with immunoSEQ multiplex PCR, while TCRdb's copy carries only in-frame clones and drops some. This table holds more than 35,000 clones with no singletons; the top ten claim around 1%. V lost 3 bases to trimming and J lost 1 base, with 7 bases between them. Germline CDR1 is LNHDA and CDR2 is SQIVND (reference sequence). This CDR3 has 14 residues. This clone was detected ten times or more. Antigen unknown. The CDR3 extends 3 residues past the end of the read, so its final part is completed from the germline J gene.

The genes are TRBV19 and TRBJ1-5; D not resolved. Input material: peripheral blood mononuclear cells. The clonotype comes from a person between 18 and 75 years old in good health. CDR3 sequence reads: CASSISVSNQPQHF. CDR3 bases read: TGTGCCAGTAGTATTTCGGTAAGCAATCAGCCC. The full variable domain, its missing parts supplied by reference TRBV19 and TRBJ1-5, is DGGITQSPKYLFRKEGQNVTLSCEQNLNHDAMYWYRQDPGQGLRLIYYSQIVNDFQKGDIAEGYSVSREKKESFPLTVTSAQKNPTAFYLCASSISVSNQPQHFGDGTRLSIL.